The clone carrying this T cell receptor (beta chain) was detected once. Its cognate antigen is unknown. This entry comes from a study of shared clonotypes between healthy human individuals. Healthy and HIV-negative, the adult donors had no recent acute infections or vaccinations. The investigators split CD4+ cells into a CD45RA+ naive subset and a CD45RA-negative memory subset. The length of the CDR3 is 16 residues. Germline CDR1 SNHLY, CDR2 FYNNEI. V gave up 4 bases and J gave up 0 bases, with 13 bases separating them. Method: immunoSEQ multiplex PCR; TCRdb's copy keeps in-frame clones and lacks some. The repertoire consists of about a million clones, with around 80% occurring once and the leading ten covering around 1.4%. Study-wide results and limits: Of the naive CD4 clonotypes, around 5.2% were shared across a handful of donors.

The sample comprised memory CD4+ T cells sorted from blood. Subset: CD45RA-negative fraction. The clonotype originates from a man aged 18 to 35 in good health. The chain uses TRBV2 and TRBJ1-3; weak D call: TRBD1 (5 bases). CDR3 sequence: CASSVRTKTSGNTIYF. The CDR3 DNA reads as TGTGCCAGCAGTGTTCGGACAAAAACCTCTGGAAACACCATATATTTT.